The rows below give T cell receptor beta chains drawn from one sample of a study of regulatory T cells in long-lasting Graves disease. From the multiplex PCR reads, TCRdb called clonotypes with MiXCR, one entry per CDR3 protein. The data contain fewer than 550,000 distinct CDR3 sequences, more than 15% of them singletons. The data were also submitted as part of a second study, on T cells in Graves' hyperthyroidism and ophthalmopathy.

The specimen comprised peripheral blood mononuclear cells (PBMCs), sampled at new diagnosis, from a patient treated with antithyroid drugs. The receptors were sampled from a woman between 40 and 65 years old with Graves disease. CDR3s leave out the opening cysteine and the closing phenylalanine or tryptophan. The order of the fields is V gene, J gene, D gene, clone size, CDR3 protein. D genes are given only for firm matches. Clone size is shown for a subset of rows, as once, few, many or a class of expanded clone.

TRBV6-1	TRBJ1-6	-	-	ASSEELGGSPLH
TRBV6-5	TRBJ2-7	-	few	ASSSGASYEQY
TRBV10-3	TRBJ1-1	-	many	AIRDWEINTEAF
TRBV3-1	TRBJ1-1	-	many	ASSQVPQVVEAF
TRBV28	TRBJ1-1	-	many	ASRPGGPSEAF
TRBV7-3	TRBJ1-1	-	many	ASSSIGQEAF
TRBV12-3/TRBV12-4	TRBJ1-5	-	many	ASSLGPGSNQPQH
TRBV19	TRBJ1-2	-	-	ASSIGGGGGYGYT
TRBV10-2	TRBJ1-5	-	-	ASGPDSSNQPQH
TRBV6-2/TRBV6-3	TRBJ1-6	TRBD1	few	ASSYSSQGTYNSPLH
TRBV6-1	TRBJ2-7	TRBD2	-	ASINGAGVADGQY
TRBV5-1	-	-	-	ASSLEQLARSDEQF
TRBV6-2/TRBV6-3	TRBJ1-3	-	many	ASSYSTGPSSGNTIY
TRBV20-1	TRBJ1-2	-	many	SASPGGPYGYT
TRBV20-1	TRBJ2-5	TRBD2	-	SADGGAGGPVETQY
TRBV6-9	TRBJ1-2	-	many	ASSYGGSGYT
TRBV6-1	TRBJ2-5	-	many	ASSEALGDRTQY
TRBV11-2	TRBJ1-6	-	-	ASSLIPGPGGSPLH
TRBV2	TRBJ2-5	-	-	ASSAGGRKTQY
TRBV2	TRBJ2-7	TRBD2	many	APITRLPGLESWEQY
TRBV28	TRBJ1-1	-	many	ASSRSWGNTEAF
TRBV6-5	TRBJ1-6	-	-	ASSYSGGGPGYSPLH
TRBV29-1	TRBJ1-1	-	-	SVEKPARNAEAF
TRBV12-3/TRBV12-4	TRBJ1-5	TRBD1	-	ASRKDRGGDQPQH
TRBV6-5	TRBJ2-7	TRBD2	-	ASSYSGLAGENYEQY
TRBV30	TRBJ1-4	-	few	AWSVSGKLF
TRBV7-9	TRBJ1-1	-	-	ASSSYFKGTANTEAF
TRBV6-5	TRBJ1-1	-	-	ASSYGDGNTEAF
TRBV20-1	TRBJ2-5	-	few	SASRRAEFLETQY
TRBV19	TRBJ2-1	-	-	ASSAQLGGVNEQF
TRBV3-1	TRBJ2-2	-	few	ASSSRGRNTGELF
TRBV5-1	TRBJ2-3	-	-	ASTSDGGPSTDTQY
TRBV20-1	TRBJ2-1	TRBD2	-	SARDLGAGGRDEQF
TRBV5-8	TRBJ1-2	-	few	ASSLGPTIGYT
TRBV6-1	TRBJ1-2	-	-	ASRSRGGAGGYT
TRBV20-1	TRBJ2-3	-	many	SARDFHHLGTQY
TRBV5-1	TRBJ2-5	TRBD2	many	ASSTSGTGETQY
TRBV18	TRBJ2-5	TRBD2	-	ASSPVAGGPVEETQY
TRBV12-3/TRBV12-4	TRBJ1-5	-	many	ASTTDSNQPQH
TRBV6-1	TRBJ2-3	-	-	ASSPQVGTDTQY
TRBV7-2	TRBJ2-1	TRBD2	-	ASSPRVWRGGPSYNEQF
TRBV6-5	TRBJ1-1	TRBD1	-	ASSSWDRANTEAF
TRBV5-1	TRBJ2-1	-	many	ASSLDDPTYNEQF
TRBV9	TRBJ2-2	-	-	ASSVGSRGTGELF
TRBV5-5	TRBJ1-2	-	-	ASSSVPLYGYT
TRBV6-2/TRBV6-3	TRBJ2-5	-	few	ASSPPGTGTPRETQY
TRBV15	TRBJ2-1	-	few	ATSQGATSRQF
TRBV28	TRBJ1-5	-	many	ASSLGVPQH
TRBV9	TRBJ2-7	-	-	ASSALTDSYEQY
TRBV5-1	TRBJ2-3	-	-	ASSGRGAGTDTQY
TRBV28	TRBJ1-3	TRBD1	many	ASSSGQVSGNTIY
TRBV4-1	TRBJ1-2	-	-	ASSQDNDRHYGYT
TRBV27	TRBJ2-3	TRBD1	-	ASSSTGYSTDTQY
TRBV9	TRBJ2-3	-	few	ASSAGYSTDTQY
TRBV20-1	TRBJ2-7	TRBD1	many	SATGGAYEQY
TRBV2	TRBJ1-2	TRBD1	many	ASSILRDRDYGYT
TRBV10-1	TRBJ2-1	-	-	ASGVSGRYNEQF
TRBV13	TRBJ2-3	-	many	ASSFGDGAAQY